This T cell receptor beta chain emerged from a study of blood T cell repertoires in COVID-19. Background on the study: Acute and convalescent COVID-19 specimens originated in the United States, Italy and Spain. T cells, B-cell-depleted T cells, or PBMCs supplied cDNA or gDNA.

Authors' processing steps: Amplification of reference gene primers provided the estimated nucleated cell counts. Using immunoSEQ multiplex PCR, the repertoire was profiled, and TCRdb retains in-frame clones only, with some absent. From that table come the V and J calls and clone size; the DNA was used to work out D and trimming. This table has over 100,000 clones, more than 85% appearing once. This clone was seen a single time. This receptor was identified in a man aged 18 to 29 with acute or convalescent COVID-19. Sequencing used peripheral blood.

CDR3: CASSSGQEQFF. CDR3 sequence (DNA): TGTGCCAGCAGCTCCGGACAGGAGCAGTTCTTC. This chain uses TRBV7-2 with TRBJ2-1; a weak D match, TRBD1 (6 bases). V was trimmed by 4 bases and J by 10 bases, leaving 8 bases between them. Germline V gives CDR1 SGHTA, CDR2 FQGNSA. The CDR3 contains 11 residues.